These T cell receptor beta chains were read from a single sample in a study of T cells expressing NK-cell markers. TCRdb reprocessed the 5' RACE reads and stores each CDR3 protein as one record, lacking DNA. Its clone listing holds some 600,000 distinct CDR3 sequences. The sequencing input was blood T cells: a sorted CD56 or NKG2C T cell subset, CD4+ or CD8+ T cells, or bulk PBMC T cells (not recorded which). The receptor source for this set is a man between 18 and 29 years old in good health. Both conserved end residues are part of each CDR3.

j_call	cdr3_length	v_call	cdr3_aa
TRBJ2-5	13	TRBV25-1	CASTNHQGAAQYF
TRBJ2-1	15	TRBV19	CASKDADTSYNEQFF
TRBJ2-3	16	TRBV18	CASSPILAGLTDTQYF
TRBJ2-3	14	TRBV20-1	CSAPTSGRGGTQYF
TRBJ2-1	15	TRBV7-9	CASSAGGQNYNEQFF
TRBJ2-1	13	TRBV12-3/TRBV12-4	CASGVQAYNEQFF
TRBJ2-7	14	TRBV29-1	CSVGIAGVSSEQYF
TRBJ2-7	15	TRBV5-1	CASSWGTGLAYEQYF
TRBJ1-1	14	TRBV12-3/TRBV12-4	CASSLAPTDPEAFF
TRBJ1-3	12	TRBV14	CASSLNGNTIYF
TRBJ1-2	16	TRBV6-5	CASSSTQGPANYGYTF
TRBJ2-1	14	TRBV19	CASSGGPTYNEQFF
TRBJ2-1	18	TRBV12-5	CASGSLGLAGAVYNEQFF
TRBJ2-5	15	TRBV5-1	CASSNGRLPQETQYF
TRBJ2-3	16	TRBV5-6	CASSLSWITSTDTQYF
TRBJ1-3	14	TRBV20-1	CSAAGKIAGNTIYF
TRBJ2-5	13	TRBV4-1	CASSQVWGETQYF
TRBJ2-1	19	TRBV5-1	CASSLVATSVRKTYNEQFF
TRBJ1-5	16	TRBV12-3/TRBV12-4	CASSPARQGINQPQHF
TRBJ2-3	15	TRBV10-3	CAISEGRESTDTQYF
TRBJ2-5	21	TRBV11-2	CASSLDPRLAGGPNVGETQYF
TRBJ2-1	14	TRBV12-3/TRBV12-4	CASLNLAVYNEQFF
TRBJ2-3	15	TRBV2	CASLGTSGRLDTQYF
TRBJ2-3	15	TRBV4-2	CASSQATGWPDTQYF
TRBJ2-7	15	TRBV28	CASRGGRLSSYEQYF
TRBJ1-6	13	TRBV12-3/TRBV12-4	CASASGGGSPLHF
TRBJ2-2	16	TRBV15	CATSRDPTSGAGELFF
TRBJ2-7	12	TRBV29-1	CSVDGARSEQYF
TRBJ1-5	15	TRBV7-3	CASSFAGDGNQPQHF
TRBJ2-3	16	TRBV6-5	CASSYLGTGSTDTQYF
TRBJ2-2	17	TRBV12-3/TRBV12-4	CASIPERGRRDTGELFF
TRBJ2-5	15	TRBV4-3	CASSPSVGSQETQYF
TRBJ1-1	13	TRBV7-6	CASSSYRGSEAFF
TRBJ1-2	14	TRBV5-1	CASGPGQGWYGYTF
TRBJ2-5	14	TRBV20-1	CSARDLAGVETQYF
TRBJ2-1	16	TRBV29-1	CSVYGLAGAYYNEQFF
TRBJ2-5	15	TRBV27	CASSLSRTGGQTQYF
TRBJ1-5	15	TRBV21-1	CASSTGTATLRPQHF
TRBJ2-1	17	TRBV24-1	CATSDAPGQGAFHEQFF
TRBJ2-3	12	TRBV7-2	CASSFYADTQYF
TRBJ1-5	13	TRBV19	CASSQDIDQPQHF
TRBJ1-5	19	TRBV11-2	CASSLTSLWTGGGNQPQHF
TRBJ2-7	16	TRBV20-1	CSARGLAGGRPYEQYF
TRBJ1-3	15	TRBV15	CATSRDRKIGNTIYF
TRBJ2-2	17	TRBV12-3/TRBV12-4	CASTLSPGTTNTGELFF
TRBJ2-3	15	TRBV7-7	CASSPGQGQTDTQYF
TRBJ1-1	17	TRBV6-2/TRBV6-3	CASRYEPGQGADTEAFF
TRBJ2-2	16	TRBV27	CASRTWRAANTGELFF
TRBJ2-1	14	TRBV7-2	CASSLLWGPREQFF
TRBJ2-7	14	TRBV29-1	CSVRNRSLGYEQYF
TRBJ2-7	13	TRBV12-3/TRBV12-4	CASKWGGRHEQYF
TRBJ2-3	14	TRBV19	CASSINRARDTQYF
TRBJ2-1	13	TRBV28	CASSRARANEQFF